This TCR beta chain was sequenced for a study of T cell changes during pregnancy in multiple sclerosis. In germline, CDR1 is SGHTA, CDR2 FQGNSA. V gave up 3 bases and J gave up 2 bases; unmatched junction bases: 10. The CDR3 length is 17 residues. Sequencing was performed with immunoSEQ multiplex PCR; in TCRdb, only in-frame clones are kept and a portion is missing. The data show about 110,000 clones, roughly 90% seen once. Material: peripheral blood, obtained in the third trimester of pregnancy. This clonotype was obtained from a female donor with multiple sclerosis, enrolled in a pregnancy study. The V call is TRBV7-2, the J call TRBJ2-5, with 9 nucleotides matching TRBD2. The CDR3 DNA sequence: TGTGCCAGCAGCTTCGGTAATAGCGGGGGAATACAAGAGACCCAGTACTTC. Protein product: CASSFGNSGGIQETQYF.